This T cell receptor (beta chain) is from a study of blood T cells in healthy people across ages. A second about 6 to 11 cycle PCR used barcoded and J-beta primers. TCRdb recomputed calls from the 5' RACE reads with MiXCR, one row per CDR3 protein. The table has some 900,000 distinct CDR3 sequences, about 48% seen once. V lost 7 bases and J 6 bases, leaving 21 bases between the germline ends. Germline assignment: CDR1 MNHGY and CDR2 SAAAGT. CDR3 length: 16 residues. The sequencing input was blood. The rearrangement uses TRBV6-8 and TRBJ2-2; D is perhaps TRBD1 or TRBD2 (5 bases each). The receptor comes from a man under 40 in good health. The CDR3 DNA follows: TGTGCCAGCAACTGGGGGACCAGGGTGGTCGCCGGGGAGCTGTTTTTT. It yields the protein CASNWGTRVVAGELFF.